Below, 24 T cell receptor beta chains from the same sample are listed, as sequenced in a study of shared clonotypes between healthy human individuals. The data were produced by immunoSEQ multiplex PCR, yet TCRdb's version contains in-frame clones alone and is incomplete. Of 2 million to 2.5 million clones in the sample, 80% to 95% were seen once. The sequenced sample was naive CD4+ T cells from PBMCs. Subset described: CD45RA+ positively selected. The receptors stem from a man younger than 35 in good health. Some clones in this sample may be carry-over from other donors' samples.

The genes are TRBV28 and TRBJ2-7; unclear D gene. The germline gives CDR1 MDHEN, CDR2 SYDVKM. The CDR3 extends over 13 amino acids. Trimming pared 5 bases from V and 6 bases from J, leaving 14 bases between. The CDR3 DNA reads TGTGCCAGCAGTAGCCCCCCGTCCCGCGAGCAGTACTTC. This codes for CASSSPPSREQYF. The full variable domain, rest sourced from reference TRBV28 and TRBJ2-7, is DVKVTQSSRYLVKRTGEKVFLECVQDMDHENMFWYRQDPGLGLRLIYFSYDVKMKEKGDIPEGYSVSREKKERFSLILESASTNQTSMYLCASSSPPSREQYFGPGTRLTVT.

This clone occurred once. The chain carries TRBV27 and TRBJ1-2; D remains unclear. Germline V gene lookup returns CDR1 MNHEY and CDR2 SMNVEV (reference sequence). V was pared by 2 bases and J by 4 bases, with 23 bases between. The length of the CDR3 is 18 residues. The CDR3 loop reads CASSLRSFPGAAAYGYTF. CDR3 sequence (DNA): TGTGCCAGCAGTTTAAGGTCATTTCCGGGAGCGGCGGCCTATGGCTACACCTTC.

The chain couples TRBV19 to TRBJ2-6; 11 nucleotides match TRBD1. The CDR3 length is 17 residues. Germline CDR1 LNHDA, CDR2 SQIVND (reference sequence). Trimming took 7 bases from V and 1 from J; bases not matched to a gene: 6. The DNA for the CDR3 is TGTGCCAGTACCCCCGGACAGGGGGCGTCTGGGGCCAACGTCCTGACTTTC. It is translated as CASTPGQGASGANVLTF.

This clone was observed a few times. The rearrangement links TRBV7-6 to TRBJ1-1; D uncertain. This CDR3 has 15 residues. Deletions cut 2 bases from V and 4 bases from J, with 14 bases between. Germline V gene data show CDR1 as SGHVS and CDR2 as FNYEAQ. CDR3 protein: CASSLIGGDGTEAFF. DNA for the CDR3: TGTGCCAGCAGCTTAATTGGTGGAGATGGCACTGAAGCTTTCTTT.

This chain links TRBV7-3 with TRBJ2-2; a weak D match, TRBD1 (6 bases). The CDR3 has 13 amino acids. CDR1 and CDR2 from the germline V gene are SGHTA and FQGTGA. The V and J ends lost 4 bases and 9 bases respectively, with 12 bases between them. The CDR3 is CASSSLGTRELFF. CDR3 sequence (DNA): TGTGCCAGCAGCTCCCTCGGGACAAGGGAGCTGTTTTTT.

The rearrangement links TRBV19 to TRBJ1-5; no firm D call. Trimming shortened V by 5 bases and J by 6 bases, and 14 bases separated the two germline ends. In germline, CDR1 is LNHDA, CDR2 SQIVND (reference sequence). CDR3 size: 14 residues. The DNA for the CDR3 is TGTGCCAGTAGTTCCGGGGAAACCTCTCAGCCCCAGCATTTT. This sequence encodes CASSSGETSQPQHF.

V is TRBV19 and J is TRBJ2-5; D might be TRBD1 (6 bases). The length of the CDR3 is 14 residues. The germline V gene encodes CDR1 LNHDA and CDR2 SQIVND (reference sequence). Trimming shortened V by 5 bases and J by 1 base, and 11 bases separated the two germline ends. CDR3 region: CASSEGQPQETQYF. DNA for the CDR3: TGTGCCAGTAGTGAGGGACAACCCCAAGAGACCCAGTACTTC.

V usage is TRBV6-5 and J usage is TRBJ2-7; D possibly corresponds to TRBD2 (7 bases). V was clipped by 4 bases and J by 5 bases, with 18 bases between them. Germline CDR1 and CDR2: MNHEY and SVGAGI. The CDR3 contains 15 residues. CDR3 sequence: CASSSYGGGAHEQYF. CDR3 in DNA: TGTGCCAGCAGTTCCTACGGAGGGGGGGCCCACGAGCAGTACTTC.

V is TRBV4-1 and J is TRBJ2-7, with TRBD2 matching over 8 bases. CDR1 is MGHRA and CDR2 is YSYEKL in the germline V gene. The CDR3 contains 16 residues. With V trimmed by 2 bases and J by 2 bases, 8 bases remained unmatched. CDR3 sequence: CASSQQQTSAAYEQYF. CDR3 DNA sequence: TGCGCCAGCAGCCAACAACAGACTAGCGCAGCCTACGAGCAGTACTTC.

This clone was picked up one time. V gene TRBV30 combines with J gene TRBJ2-1; D not certain. The CDR3 length is 11 residues. Germline V gives CDR1 GTSNPN, CDR2 SVGIG (reference sequence). V lost 3 bases and J lost 5, with 5 bases in between. DNA for the CDR3: TGTGCCTGGAGGTCCAACAATGAGCAGTTCTTC. Encoded protein: CAWRSNNEQFF.

This rearrangement joins TRBV2 to TRBJ2-1, with TRBD2 as a possible D gene (5 bases). Trimming took 8 bases from V and 0 from J, leaving 14 bases between them. CDR3 length: 15 amino acids. The V gene's germline CDR1 is SNHLY and CDR2 FYNNEI. CDR3 protein: CASVEGIYSYNEQFF. CDR3 DNA: TGTGCCAGCGTCGAGGGAATCTACTCCTACAATGAGCAGTTCTTC. The entire variable domain, with the rest obtained from reference TRBV2 and TRBJ2-1, is as follows: EPEVTQTPSHQVTQMGQEVILRCVPISNHLYFYWYRQILGQKVEFLVSFYNNEISEKSEIFDDQFSVERPDGSNFTLKIRSTKLEDSAMYFCASVEGIYSYNEQFFGPGTRLTVL.

The chain carries TRBV11-2 and TRBJ2-3; 10 bases align to TRBD2. The germline CDR1 and CDR2 sequences are SGHAT and FQNNGV. After removal of 6 bases from V and 8 bases from J, the junction contained 11 bases not matched to a gene. This CDR3 comprises 15 residues. CDR3 sequence reads: CASRPTSGTPSTQYF. In nucleotides, the CDR3 is TGTGCCAGCAGGCCTACTAGCGGGACTCCTAGTACGCAGTATTTT.

The V call is TRBV5-1, the J call TRBJ2-7; D might be TRBD2 (5 bases). Trimming removed 6 bases from V and 0 bases from J, with 13 bases in between. Germline values: CDR1 SGHRS, CDR2 YFSETQ. The CDR3 sequence is 14 residues long. CDR3 amino acids: CASTPEAGSYEQYF. CDR3 nucleotides: TGCGCCAGCACACCTGAGGCGGGCTCCTACGAGCAGTACTTC. The full variable domain, completed using reference TRBV5-1 and TRBJ2-7, is KAGVTQTPRYLIKTRGQQVTLSCSPISGHRSVSWYQQTPGQGLQFLFEYFSETQRNKGNFPGRFSGRQFSNSRSEMNVSTLELGDSALYLCASTPEAGSYEQYFGPGTRLTVT.

This rearrangement joins TRBV4-1 to TRBJ1-5; maybe TRBD1 (6 bases). The CDR3 has 15 residues. V lost 4 bases and J 2 bases, leaving 12 bases between the germline ends. CDR1 and CDR2 from the germline V gene are MGHRA and YSYEKL. CDR3 protein: CASSPRTAGNQPQHF. The CDR3 coding sequence is TGCGCCAGCAGCCCCCGGACAGCGGGCAATCAGCCCCAGCATTTT.

This rearrangement joins TRBV5-1 to TRBJ2-5; TRBD1 aligns across 10 bases. With the DNA end fitting TRBJ2-7 better, the J assignment may be wrong. The CDR3 has 16 amino acids. Germline V lookup: CDR1 SGHRS, CDR2 YFSETQ. The CDR3 bases are TGCGCCAGCAGCTTGGCCCCGACAGGGGGCAGCTACGAGCAGTACTTC. Its protein is CASSLAPTGGSYEQYF.

The chain employs TRBV7-9 and TRBJ2-7; no reliable D call. V was cut by 3 bases and J by 7 bases, with 13 bases left in between. This CDR3 is 13 amino acids long. From germline, CDR1 is SEHNR and CDR2 FQNEAQ (reference sequence). CDR3 DNA: TGTGCCAGCAGCTTTGGGGTAGGGTATGAGCAGTACTTC. Residues: CASSFGVGYEQYF.

This clone has only one observation. The chain employs TRBV5-1 and TRBJ1-2; possible D gene TRBD1, 5 bases. This CDR3 is built from 13 residues. Germline lookup yields CDR1 SGHRS and CDR2 YFSETQ. The V end lost 4 bases, the J end lost 8 bases, and 15 bases lay between the germline ends. The CDR3, as DNA: TGCGCCAGCAGCGGAACCGGGGCTGAAGGCTACACCTTC. It translates to CASSGTGAEGYTF.

The chain is built from TRBV30 and TRBJ2-6; maybe TRBD1 (6 bases). Germline V lookup: CDR1 GTSNPN, CDR2 SVGIG (reference sequence). This CDR3 is built from 17 residues. Trimming left V 3 bases short and J 3 bases short, with 18 bases between. CDR3 amino acids: CAWSPQAGAGGANVLTF. The CDR3 nucleotides are TGTGCCTGGAGCCCCCAGGCAGGGGCTGGTGGGGCCAACGTCCTGACTTTC.

This clone was seen a single time. This chain links TRBV7-9 with TRBJ2-4; a possible D gene is TRBD2 (5 bases). The germline gives CDR1 SEHNR, CDR2 FQNEAQ (reference sequence). V gave up 5 bases and J gave up 10 bases, with 9 bases separating them. There are 11 residues in the CDR3. CDR3 sequence: CASSPGIIQYF. The CDR3, as DNA: TGTGCCAGCAGCCCCGGGATTATTCAGTACTTC.

This clone was seen a handful of times. The V call is TRBV18, the J call TRBJ1-1, with D unresolved. The CDR3 spans 13 residues. V shed 3 bases and J shed 1 base, with 6 bases lying between them. CDR1 is KGHSH, CDR2 LQKENI, per germline. CDR3 residues: CASSPYPNTEAFF. CDR3 nucleotide sequence: TGTGCCAGCTCACCCTACCCGAACACTGAAGCTTTCTTT.

Concerning this clone itself: The same CDR3 is also encoded by other DNA sequences in this sample. This chain connects TRBV5-1 to TRBJ2-1; a possible D gene is TRBD1 (6 bases). V lost 5 bases, J lost 6 bases, and 12 bases lay in between. The length of the CDR3 is 13 residues. Germline CDR1 is SGHRS and CDR2 is YFSETQ. This CDR3 reads CASSLDRPNEQFF. CDR3 nucleotides: TGCGCCAGCAGTCTAGACAGGCCCAATGAGCAGTTCTTC.

The chain employs TRBV18 and TRBJ2-2; D remains ambiguous. The CDR3 runs 14 residues. CDR1 and CDR2 (germline): KGHSH, LQKENI. V was cut by 3 bases and J by 6 bases, with 11 bases left in between. CDR3 residues: CASSPPSQPGELFF. In nucleotides, the CDR3 is TGTGCCAGCTCACCGCCCTCACAGCCCGGGGAGCTGTTTTTT.

The chain employs TRBV5-1 and TRBJ2-3; 8 bases map to TRBD2. Trimming at V came to 4 bases and at J to 6 bases, leaving 7 bases not matched to a gene. CDR3 length: 14 residues. Per the germline V gene, CDR1 is SGHRS and CDR2 is YFSETQ. The CDR3 DNA reads as TGCGCCAGCAGCGCAGCGGGGGCGCGGGATACGCAGTATTTT. Encoded protein: CASSAAGARDTQYF.

This sequence joins TRBV5-1 and TRBJ1-3, with a tentative D call TRBD1 (5 bases). The CDR3 contains 16 residues. Trimming left V 4 bases short and J 7 bases short, with 21 bases between. Germline-derived CDR1 and CDR2 are SGHRS and YFSETQ. In nucleotides, the CDR3 is TGCGCCAGCAGCCCCGGGTGGGGGTTACTGGGGAACACCATATATTTT. Translation: CASSPGWGLLGNTIYF.